The following is a T cell receptor beta chain sequence with its context. This record comes from a study of blood T cell repertoires in COVID-19. As for the study in general: Nucleic acid was either cDNA or gDNA, and it came from T cells, B-cell-depleted T cells, or PBMCs.

Per the germline V gene, CDR1 is LGHDT and CDR2 is YNNKEL (reference sequence). The V segment lost 0 bases and the J segment 4 bases; nucleotides outside the gene matches: 4. The CDR3 is 15 residues long. Profiling relied on immunoSEQ multiplex PCR, and the TCRdb table lists in-frame clones only, not all of them. The table has roughly 250,000 clones, roughly 80% seen once. The receptor's source is a woman aged 60 to 75 with active or convalescent COVID-19. The V and J genes are TRBV3-1 (or the pseudogene TRBV3-2) and TRBJ2-3, with 7 bases identical to TRBD2. The sequenced material came from peripheral blood. The CDR3 sequence is CASSQDKSGADTQYF. CDR3 coding DNA: TGTGCCAGCAGCCAAGATAAAAGCGGGGCAGATACGCAGTATTTT.